This T cell receptor (beta chain) was recorded in a study of CD4 and CD8 cells across lung adenocarcinoma regions (dated by TCRdb to the late 2010s). Study-level background: To look at intratumor heterogeneity in the T cell receptor repertoire, the study compared tumor centers against tumor margins.

Libraries came from PCR. Sequencing was performed on a HiSeq X Ten. TCRdb itself trimmed the public reads at Q25 with fastp, ran MiXCR and retained productive beta chains. Merged by CDR3 protein, the rows form single entries marked with the most common genes and DNA. For this sample the table gives about 23,000 distinct CDR3 sequences, of which around 50% were detected only once. The ten largest account for about 21% of the sample. Including the terminal cysteine and phenylalanine, the CDR3 comprises 15 residues. Only the CDR3 region is kept as DNA, spanning 45 bases read in frame from base 1. Sequences MNHNS (CDR1) and SASEGT (CDR2) are obtained from the germline V gene. At the junction V is shortened by 3 bases and J by 0 bases, with 9 bases in between. This clonotype appeared many times. What this receptor recognizes is not known. Base qualities are not provided; no much larger clone lies one nucleotide away.

Patients with localized lung adenocarcinoma, a subtype of non-small cell lung cancer, were used as donors. The centers of localized lung adenocarcinomas were where the samples came from. For TCR repertoire analysis, CD4+ T cells from tumor tissue were profiled apart from CD8+ T cells. The rearrangement combines TRBV6-1 with TRBJ1-3, with the D gene too uncertain to name. The sample taken for sequencing was CD4+ T cells from the center of a lung tumor. The sample's cell subset or site, from its label and the paper: tumor center region. The receptor's source is a male donor with lung adenocarcinoma. The CD4 and CD8 labels of this study may be unreliable. The DNA reads as follows: TGTGCCAGCAGTGACAGAGGCGACTCTGGAAACACCATATATTTT. The encoded protein is CASSDRGDSGNTIYF.